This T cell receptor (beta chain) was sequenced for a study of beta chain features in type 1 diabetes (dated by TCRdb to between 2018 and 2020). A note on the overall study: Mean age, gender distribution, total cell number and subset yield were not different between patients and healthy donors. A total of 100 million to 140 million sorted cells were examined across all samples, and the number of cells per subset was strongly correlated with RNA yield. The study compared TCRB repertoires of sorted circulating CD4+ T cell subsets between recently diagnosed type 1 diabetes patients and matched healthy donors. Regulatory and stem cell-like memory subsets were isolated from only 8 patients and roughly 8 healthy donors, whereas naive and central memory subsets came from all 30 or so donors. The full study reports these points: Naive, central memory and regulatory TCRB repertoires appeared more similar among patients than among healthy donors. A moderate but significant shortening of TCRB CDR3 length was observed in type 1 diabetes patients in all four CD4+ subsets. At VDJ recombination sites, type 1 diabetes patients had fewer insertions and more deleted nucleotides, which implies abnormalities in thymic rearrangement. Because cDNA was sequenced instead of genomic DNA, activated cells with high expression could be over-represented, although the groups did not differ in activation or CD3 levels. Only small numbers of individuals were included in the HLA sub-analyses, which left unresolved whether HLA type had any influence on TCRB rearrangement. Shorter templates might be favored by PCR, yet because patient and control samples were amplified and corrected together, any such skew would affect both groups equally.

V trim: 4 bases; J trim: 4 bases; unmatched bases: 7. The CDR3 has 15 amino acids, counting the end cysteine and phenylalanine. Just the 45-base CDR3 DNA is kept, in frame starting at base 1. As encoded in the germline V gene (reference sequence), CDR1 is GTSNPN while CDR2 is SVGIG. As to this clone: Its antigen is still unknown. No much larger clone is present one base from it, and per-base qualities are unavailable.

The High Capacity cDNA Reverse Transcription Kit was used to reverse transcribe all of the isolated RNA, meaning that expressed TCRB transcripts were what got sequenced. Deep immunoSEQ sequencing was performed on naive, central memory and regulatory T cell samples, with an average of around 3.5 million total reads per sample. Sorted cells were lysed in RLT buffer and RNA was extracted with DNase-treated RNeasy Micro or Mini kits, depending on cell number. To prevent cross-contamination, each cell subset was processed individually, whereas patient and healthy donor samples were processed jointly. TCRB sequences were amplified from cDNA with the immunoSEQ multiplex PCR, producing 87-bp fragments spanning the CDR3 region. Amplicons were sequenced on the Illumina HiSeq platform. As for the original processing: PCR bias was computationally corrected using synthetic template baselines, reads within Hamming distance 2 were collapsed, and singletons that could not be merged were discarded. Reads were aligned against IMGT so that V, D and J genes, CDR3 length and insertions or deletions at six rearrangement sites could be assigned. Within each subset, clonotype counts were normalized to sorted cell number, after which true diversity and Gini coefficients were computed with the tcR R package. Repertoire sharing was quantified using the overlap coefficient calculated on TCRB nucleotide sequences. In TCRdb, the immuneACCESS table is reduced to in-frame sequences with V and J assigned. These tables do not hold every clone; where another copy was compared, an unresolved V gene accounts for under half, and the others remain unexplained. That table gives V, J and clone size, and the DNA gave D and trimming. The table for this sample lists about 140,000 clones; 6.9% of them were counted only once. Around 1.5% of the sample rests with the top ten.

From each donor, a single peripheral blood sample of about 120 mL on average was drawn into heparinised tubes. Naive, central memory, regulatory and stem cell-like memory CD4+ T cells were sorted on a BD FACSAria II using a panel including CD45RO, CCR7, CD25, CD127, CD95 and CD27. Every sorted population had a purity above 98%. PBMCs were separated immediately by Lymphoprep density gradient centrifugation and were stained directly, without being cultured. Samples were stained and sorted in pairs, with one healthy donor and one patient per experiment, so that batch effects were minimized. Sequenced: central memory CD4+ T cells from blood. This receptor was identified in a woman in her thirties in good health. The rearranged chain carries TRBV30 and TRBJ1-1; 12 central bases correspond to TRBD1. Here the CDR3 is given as CAWTGQGAGGTEAFF. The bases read TGTGCCTGGACGGGACAGGGGGCCGGCGGCACTGAAGCTTTCTTT. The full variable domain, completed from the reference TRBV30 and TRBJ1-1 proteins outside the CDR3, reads SQTIHQWPATLVQPVGSPLSLECTVEGTSNPNLYWYRQAAGRGLQLLFYSVGIGQISSEVPQNLSASRPQDRQFILSSKKLLLSDSGFYLCAWTGQGAGGTEAFFGQGTRLTVV.